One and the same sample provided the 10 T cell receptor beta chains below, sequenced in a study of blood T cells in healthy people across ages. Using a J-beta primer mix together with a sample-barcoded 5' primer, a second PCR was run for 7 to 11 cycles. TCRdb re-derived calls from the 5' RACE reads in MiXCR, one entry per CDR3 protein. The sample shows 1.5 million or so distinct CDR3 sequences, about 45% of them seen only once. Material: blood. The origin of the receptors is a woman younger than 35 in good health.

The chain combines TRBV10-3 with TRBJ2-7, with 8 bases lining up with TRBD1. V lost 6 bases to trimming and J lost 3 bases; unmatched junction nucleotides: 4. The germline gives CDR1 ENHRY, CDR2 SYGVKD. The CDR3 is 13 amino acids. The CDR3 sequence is CAIRDREFYEQYF. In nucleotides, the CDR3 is TGTGCCATCAGGGACAGGGAATTCTACGAGCAGTACTTC.

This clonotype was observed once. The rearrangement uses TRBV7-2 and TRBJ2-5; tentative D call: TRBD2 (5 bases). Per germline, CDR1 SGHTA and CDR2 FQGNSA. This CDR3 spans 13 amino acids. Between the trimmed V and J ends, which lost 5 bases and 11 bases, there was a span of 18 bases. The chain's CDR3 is CASSPGLTSVQYF. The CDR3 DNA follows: TGTGCCAGCAGCCCCGGACTCACTTCGGTGCAGTACTTC.

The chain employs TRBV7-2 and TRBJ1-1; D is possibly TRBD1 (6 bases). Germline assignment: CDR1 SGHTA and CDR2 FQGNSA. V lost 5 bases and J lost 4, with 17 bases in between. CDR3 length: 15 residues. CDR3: CASSPEGTGITEAFF. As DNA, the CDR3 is TGTGCCAGCAGCCCCGAAGGTACAGGGATCACTGAAGCTTTCTTT.

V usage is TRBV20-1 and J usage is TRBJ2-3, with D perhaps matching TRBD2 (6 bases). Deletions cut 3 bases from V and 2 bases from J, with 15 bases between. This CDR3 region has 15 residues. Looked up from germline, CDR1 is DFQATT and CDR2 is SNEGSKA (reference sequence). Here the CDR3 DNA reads TGCAGTGCTAGTAACCAAGGAGGGGACACAGATACGCAGTATTTT. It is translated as CSASNQGGDTDTQYF.

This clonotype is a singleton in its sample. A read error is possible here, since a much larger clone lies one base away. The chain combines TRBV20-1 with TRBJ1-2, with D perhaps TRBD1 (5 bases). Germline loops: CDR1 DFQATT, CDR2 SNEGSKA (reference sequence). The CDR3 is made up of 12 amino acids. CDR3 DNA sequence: TGCGGTGCTAGCGCGCAGGGTGTGGGCTACACCTTC. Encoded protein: CGASAQGVGYTF.

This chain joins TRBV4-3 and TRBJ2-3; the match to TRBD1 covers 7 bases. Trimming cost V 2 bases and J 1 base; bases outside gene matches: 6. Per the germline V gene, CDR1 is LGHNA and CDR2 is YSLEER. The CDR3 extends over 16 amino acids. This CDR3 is CASSQITGVGTDTQYF. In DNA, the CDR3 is TGCGCCAGCAGCCAAATTACAGGGGTGGGCACAGATACGCAGTATTTT.

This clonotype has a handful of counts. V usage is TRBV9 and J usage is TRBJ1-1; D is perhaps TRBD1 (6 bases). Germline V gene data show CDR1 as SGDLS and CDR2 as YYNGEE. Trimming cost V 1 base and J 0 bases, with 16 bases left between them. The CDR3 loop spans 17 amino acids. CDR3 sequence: CASSVSQTRGMNTEAFF. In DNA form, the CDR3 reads TGTGCCAGCAGCGTATCCCAGACCAGGGGTATGAACACTGAAGCTTTCTTT.

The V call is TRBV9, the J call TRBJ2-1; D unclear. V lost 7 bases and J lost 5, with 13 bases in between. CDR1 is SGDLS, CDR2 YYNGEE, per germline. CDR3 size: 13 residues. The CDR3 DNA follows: TGTGCCAGCGGGCGAAACGAACACAATGAGCAGTTCTTC. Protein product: CASGRNEHNEQFF.

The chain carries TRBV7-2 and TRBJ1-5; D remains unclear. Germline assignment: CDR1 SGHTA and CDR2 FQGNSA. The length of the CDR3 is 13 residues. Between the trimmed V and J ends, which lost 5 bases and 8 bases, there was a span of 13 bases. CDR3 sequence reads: CASSIGPLKPQHF. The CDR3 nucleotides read TGTGCCAGCAGCATCGGGCCATTGAAGCCCCAGCATTTT.

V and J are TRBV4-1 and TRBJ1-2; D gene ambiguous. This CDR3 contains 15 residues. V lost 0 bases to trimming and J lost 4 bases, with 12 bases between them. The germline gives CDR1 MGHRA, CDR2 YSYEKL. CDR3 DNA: TGCGCCAGCAGCCAAGAAAATTACGGTCGCTATGGCTACACCTTC. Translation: CASSQENYGRYGYTF.